This T cell receptor (beta chain) was observed in a study of cytomegalovirus exposure and HLA in healthy donors. Primers: 60 Vbeta forward and 13 Jbeta reverse. Some clones are missing from TCRdb's copy, which holds only in-frame ones; the method was immunoSEQ multiplex PCR. The data hold 200,000 to 300,000 clones, with 70% to 90% observed a single time. From germline, CDR1 is SGDLS and CDR2 YYNGEE. V shed 2 bases and J shed 0 bases, with 12 bases lying between them. This CDR3 is 16 amino acids long. Sequencing was performed on PBMCs. The gene calls are TRBV9 and TRBJ1-3; D is perhaps TRBD1 (6 bases). This TCR was sampled from a girl aged 2-10 years in good health and CMV-seronegative. CDR3 in amino acids: CASSVAGASSGNTIYF. The DNA of the CDR3 is TGTGCCAGCAGCGTTGCAGGGGCCTCCTCTGGAAACACCATATATTTT.